The clone carrying this T cell receptor beta chain was recorded many times. Its antigen is as yet unknown. The sequenced fragment ends 3 residues before the CDR3 boundary, so the rest is inferred from the germline J gene. These data belong to a study of T cell clonality in common variable immunodeficiency. Study-level results: Fewer deletions and N-nucleotide insertions were reportedly seen in common variable immunodeficiency TCR beta sequences.

Clones were read by immunoSEQ multiplex PCR, and TCRdb kept only the in-frame ones, dropping some. The sample was found to contain approximately 20,000 clones, and every one recurs. Heparinized whole blood, roughly 5 to 8 ml, came from each donor. The CDR3 sequence is 15 residues long. CDR1 and CDR2 from the germline V gene are SQVTM and ANQGSEA. V trimming: 3 bases; J trimming: 6 bases; junction bases outside the gene matches: 7. The source is a human donor with common variable immunodeficiency. The material sequenced was peripheral blood mononuclear cells. This chain connects TRBV29-1 to TRBJ2-3, with 12 bases fitting TRBD2. Partial CDR3 DNA: TGCAGCGTTGATGGCCTAGCGGGAGGGCTGGATACG. Amino acids: CSVDGLAGGLDT. The whole CDR3 sequence is CSVDGLAGGLDTQYF.